Presented here are 14 T cell receptor beta chains from one specimen sequenced in a study of shared clonotypes between healthy human individuals. Some clones are missing from TCRdb's copy, which holds only in-frame ones; the method was immunoSEQ multiplex PCR. The table includes more than 2 million clones, roughly 95% detected once. The sequencing input was naive CD4+ T cells sorted from blood. As to subset: CD45RA+ positively selected. These receptors came from a man aged 18 to 35 in good health.

This chain links TRBV11-2 with TRBJ2-1; D is uncertain. Germline CDR1 reads SGHAT; CDR2 reads FQNNGV. This CDR3 contains 14 residues. The germline V and J ends were trimmed by 4 bases and 4 bases, with 11 bases remaining between them. CDR3 nucleotides: TGTGCCAGCAGCTACCTGTTAGCTTACAATGAGCAGTTCTTC. Its protein is CASSYLLAYNEQFF.

CDR3: CASSSRTGNEQFF. CDR3 nucleotide sequence: TGTGCCAGCAGTTCCCGGACGGGTAATGAGCAGTTCTTC. This chain links TRBV6-6 with TRBJ2-1, with no clear D. The CDR3 consists of 13 residues. V was trimmed by 4 bases and J by 7 bases, leaving 11 bases between them. The germline gives CDR1 MNHNY, CDR2 SVGAGI (reference sequence).

CDR3 sequence: CASSEFWGSSYNEQFF. The CDR3 nucleotides read TGTGCCAGCAGTGAATTTTGGGGGAGCTCCTACAATGAGCAGTTCTTC. This chain connects TRBV25-1 to TRBJ2-1; D might be TRBD1 or TRBD2, each matching 5 bases. V was pared by 1 base and J by 0 bases, with 10 bases between. CDR1 and CDR2 from the germline V gene are MGHDK and SYGVNS. The CDR3 length is 16 residues.

V and J are TRBV14 and TRBJ1-2; TRBD1 matches 7 bases. The CDR3 has 14 residues. After removal of 1 base from V and 7 bases from J, the junction contained 6 bases not matched to a gene. Germline CDR1 SGHDN, CDR2 FVKESK. The CDR3 bases are TGTGCCAGCAGCCAAGCGACAGGGTTGGGTGGCTACACCTTC. This encodes CASSQATGLGGYTF.

In the case of this clone: At the DNA level, this CDR3 is encoded by other sequences in the same sample as well. V is TRBV7-9 and J is TRBJ1-4; no definite D call. Germline CDR1 SEHNR, CDR2 FQNEAQ (reference sequence). The CDR3 consists of 15 residues. The germline V and J ends were trimmed by 1 base and 2 bases, with 8 bases remaining between them. CDR3 region: CASSLGQATNEKLFF. The CDR3 region has the DNA TGTGCCAGCAGCTTAGGGCAGGCGACTAATGAAAAACTGTTTTTT.

This clone was recorded only once. The V and J genes are TRBV5-4 and TRBJ1-6; 9 bases are a match to TRBD1. Trimming cost V 5 bases and J 4 bases; bases outside gene matches: 10. This CDR3 is built from 17 residues. Germline CDR1 SGHNT, CDR2 YYREEE (reference sequence). CDR3 nucleotides: TGTGCCAGCAGTTTGTTTCCGGGACAGGGATATAATTCACCCCTCCACTTT. The encoded protein is CASSLFPGQGYNSPLHF.

V usage is TRBV10-3 and J usage is TRBJ1-5; D unresolved. Trimming pared 8 bases from V and 11 bases from J, leaving 19 bases between. Germline V gene lookup returns CDR1 ENHRY and CDR2 SYGVKD. The CDR3 consists of 13 residues. CDR3 in amino acids: CAIAPGSGQAQHF. In DNA form, the CDR3 reads TGTGCCATCGCACCGGGTAGTGGGCAAGCCCAGCATTTT.

This clone was recorded only once. V gene TRBV9 combines with J gene TRBJ2-6; D gene unclear. V was cut by 2 bases and J by 4 bases, with 16 bases left in between. CDR1 is SGDLS and CDR2 is YYNGEE in the germline V gene. This CDR3 has 17 residues. The CDR3 sequence is CASSVASFMWGANVLTF. CDR3 sequence (DNA): TGTGCCAGCAGCGTGGCCTCGTTTATGTGGGGGGCCAACGTCCTGACTTTC.

The chain couples TRBV7-2 to TRBJ2-5; 15 bases align to TRBD2. Per germline, CDR1 SGHTA and CDR2 FQGNSA. The CDR3 contains 17 residues. Trimming at V came to 1 base and at J to 5 bases, leaving 5 bases not matched to a gene. The CDR3 loop is CASSLVVGLAGGETQYF. The CDR3 DNA reads as TGTGCCAGCAGCTTAGTTGTCGGACTAGCGGGAGGGGAGACCCAGTACTTC.

The chain combines TRBV11-2 with TRBJ2-1, with 12 positions matching TRBD2. CDR1 and CDR2 (germline): SGHAT, FQNNGV. The CDR3 is made up of 16 amino acids. Trimming removed 5 bases from V and 3 bases from J; junction bases left unmatched: 5. The CDR3 here is CASSRGLAGYYNEQFF. The CDR3 DNA follows: TGTGCCAGCAGCCGCGGACTAGCGGGATACTACAATGAGCAGTTCTTC.

J is TRBJ2-2 and V is TRBV5-6; perhaps TRBD2 as D (6 bases). The CDR3 is 16 amino acids. Trimming took off 1 base at V and 0 bases at J, with 10 bases between the two ends. Per germline, CDR1 SGHDT and CDR2 YYEEEE. The CDR3 nucleotides are TGTGCCAGCAGCTTGTTTGCGGGACCGAACACCGGGGAGCTGTTTTTT. Its protein is CASSLFAGPNTGELFF. The variable domain in full, with the rest retrieved from reference TRBV5-6 and TRBJ2-2, is DAGVTQSPTHLIKTRGQQVTLRCSPKSGHDTVSWYQQALGQGPQFIFQYYEEEERQRGNFPDRFSGHQFPNYSSELNVNALLLGDSALYLCASSLFAGPNTGELFFGEGSRLTVL.

Concerning this clone: In the same sample, other DNA sequences code for this CDR3. This chain's CDR3 is CASRSTGNTEAFF. The DNA for the CDR3 is TGTGCCAGCAGATCGACAGGGAACACTGAAGCTTTCTTT. V and J are TRBV6-5 and TRBJ1-1; D possibly corresponds to TRBD1 (6 bases). CDR1 and CDR2 from the germline V gene are MNHEY and SVGAGI. CDR3 size: 13 residues. Trimming shortened V by 6 bases and J by 1 base, and 9 bases separated the two germline ends.

The chain has TRBV15 and TRBJ2-7; D might be TRBD2 (6 bases). CDR1 is LNHNV and CDR2 is YYDKDF in the germline V gene (reference sequence). V lost 6 bases and J 0 bases, leaving 12 bases between the germline ends. The CDR3 length is 14 residues. DNA for the CDR3: TGTGCCACCAGTAGACACGGGAGCTCCTACGAGCAGTACTTC. Its translation is CATSRHGSSYEQYF.

This rearrangement joins TRBV6-1 to TRBJ2-2; 10 nucleotides line up with TRBD2. The CDR3 length is 17 residues. CDR1 and CDR2 from the germline V gene are MNHNS and SASEGT. Trimming took 3 bases from V and 5 from J; bases not matched to a gene: 9. The DNA of the CDR3 is TGTGCCAGCAGTGACGAACGAGCGGGAGGGTATACCGGGGAGCTGTTTTTT. Amino acids: CASSDERAGGYTGELFF.